This T cell receptor (beta chain) was documented in a study of blood T cell repertoires in COVID-19. As for the study in general: COVID-19 samples collected from the United States, Italy and Spain covered acute and convalescent phases. Sources were T cells, B-cell-depleted T cells, or PBMCs; the material itself was cDNA or gDNA.

While infection was still active, Seattle patients were enrolled and then followed longitudinally. This CDR3 region has 15 residues. V lost 3 bases and J lost 7, with 13 bases in between. CDR1 and CDR2 (germline): LNHDA, SQIVND (reference sequence). Original analysis: The authors estimated nucleated cell counts from reference gene primer amplification. Clones were sequenced by immunoSEQ multiplex PCR, and TCRdb holds only the in-frame ones, with some missing. V and J calls and clone size are as listed in that table; D and trimming were resolved from the DNA. This table has about 130,000 clones, around 76% appearing once.

The sequenced sample was peripheral blood. V and J are TRBV19 and TRBJ1-6; D remains ambiguous. The TCR comes from an elderly man with COVID-19, enrolled during active disease. CDR3 sequence (DNA): TGTGCCAGTAGTATCACCGGGGTCATAAATTCACCCCTCCACTTT. This translates into CASSITGVINSPLHF.